The clone carrying this T cell receptor (beta chain) was observed many times. Time point given: persistent/refractory GD, antithyroid drugs over 5 years with positive TRAb. Isolated PBMC RNA provided the starting material for the TCR library. The TCR beta library used iRepertoire HTBI primers with Arm-PCR amplification of CDR3. MiXCR was run by TCRdb on the multiplex PCR reads, yielding one entry per CDR3 protein. The sample yields 360,000 or so distinct CDR3 sequences, roughly 23% seen once. These data originate in a study of regulatory T cells in long-lasting Graves disease. Study in general: Disease was considered persistent Graves' disease after over 5 years of antithyroid drugs (with positive TSH receptor antibodies).

CDR1 and CDR2 (germline): SQVTM, ANQGSEA. This CDR3 region has 14 residues. Trimming removed 4 bases from V and 7 bases from J; junction bases left unmatched: 11. The TCR comes from a woman aged 40 to 49 with Graves disease. The gene calls are TRBV29-1 and TRBJ2-7, with 9 nucleotides matching TRBD2. Sequencing used peripheral blood mononuclear cells (PBMCs), obtained when the disease was refractory, from a patient treated with antithyroid drugs. CDR3: CSVGLAGGLGEQYF. The CDR3 bases are TGCAGCGTTGGGCTTGCGGGAGGGCTCGGGGAGCAGTACTTC.